This paragraph covers one TCR beta chain sequence. This clone was observed a few times. The target of this receptor is not known. No qualities accompany the bases; no much larger clone lies one base away. This entry comes from a study of cytomegalovirus exposure and HLA in healthy donors (dated by TCRdb to about 2017). Regarding the complete study: In an earlier analysis of roughly 590 of the donors, approximately 300 Gb of sequence data and 117 million unique TCR beta sequences from about 190 million T cells were reported. All discovery cohort repertoires had been generated using a single sequencing platform. In the later analysis, no new phenotypic data were used to find candidate immune exposures; instead, reliance was placed on TCR beta sequences and their occurrence across donors. A later analysis re-examined previously published TCR beta repertoires from more than 550 donors and added high-resolution HLA genotyping to investigate patterns of TCR occurrence. On average, roughly 200,000 unique TCR beta nucleotide sequences were sequenced per donor among a few hundred genotyped donors of the cohort, with about 17% of those sequences being non-productive. To predict cytomegalovirus infection status, the study brought together high-throughput TCR immunosequencing, statistical association of individual TCRs with disease status, and machine learning. A later genetic analysis used genome-wide SNP genotypes for about 55% of the 666 donors, treating that subset as a discovery cohort. Both class I and class II loci were covered by HLA typing, at four-digit resolution. An early release that covered some 640 HLA-typed donors contained 250 to 350 gigabases of sequencing data and 75 million to 100 million unique TCR sequences. Donor age, sex, ethnicity and CMV serostatus were compiled together with the repertoire data. To decide whether each TCR beta V gene segment behaved as functional or pseudogenic, an earlier analysis of some 580 of the donors relied on high-throughput TCR beta sequencing. The study aimed to test whether signatures of past pathogen exposure could be identified by cataloging public T cell receptors. Four or five DR-DQ haplotypes were treated as single units for association and clustering because of strong linkage in the cohort. Typing coverage varied by locus: roughly 620-640 donors for A, B, C, DRB1 and DQB1; approximately 500 for DQA1; 606 for DPA1; about 450 for DPB1. Besides the first cohort of around 670 subjects, a separate validation cohort made up of over 95 different subjects was used. The T cell repertoires of about 700 subjects were profiled by immunosequencing and related to cytomegalovirus serostatus. Among the approximately 400 genotyped donors, roughly 80% belonged to the genetic ancestry cluster associated with self-reported Caucasian donors. What the research found in general, with its limitations: Immune exposure information for the cohort was limited to CMV serostatus. The cohort was sequenced for TCR beta chains only, and without alpha or paired-chain data the features that could be detected were limited. Because the 87-base-pair reads could not distinguish some IMGT-functional V segments, including TRBV6-2 and TRBV6-3, those segments were excluded. An earlier analysis of roughly 570 of the donors showed that most TCR beta V segments appeared in productive rearrangements either about 87% or about 30% of the time, which broadly matched IMGT annotations. V-gene and J-gene trimming of TCR beta chains was associated with a missense DCLRE1C variant in a later genetic analysis, and the association was replicated in an independent cohort. A further reported finding was that TCR beta sequences accurately predicted the HLA-A and HLA-B alleles for most subjects in the first cohort. Strong co-occurrence of HLA alleles, especially DR and DQ, made assigning TCR associations to individual alleles difficult. Correlated functional status among segregating V segments might reflect linkage disequilibrium, but an unknown experimental factor could not be ruled out. Cytomegalovirus status was reported to be diagnosed by the classifier with high specificity and sensitivity in both the original and validation cohorts. In a later analysis, most CMV-associated TCR beta chains were found to appear HLA-restricted, with HLA associations seemingly driven largely by CMV exposure. The earlier analysis of 587 of the donors excluded some 15 rarely observed V segments, including chromosome 9 orphons, because counts were too low. Compared with equally common non-associated chains, HLA-associated TCR beta chains in a later analysis were more clonally expanded and had lower generation probabilities. According to the authors, the approach could potentially be generalized to other disease states and immunological phenotypes. A total of about 180 TCR beta chains were listed by the study as associated with cytomegalovirus. In a later analysis, several top co-occurrence clusters were reported to appear linked to parvovirus B19, influenza, CMV and Epstein-Barr virus. Specific HLA alleles were associated with 15,000 to 20,000 TCR beta sequences at a false discovery rate of 0.05 in a later analysis. In vitro tests confirmed that a few of the cytomegalovirus-associated TCR beta chains recognize cytomegalovirus antigens. A group of highly shared sequence variants was considered likely to be a technical artifact of the sequencing pipeline. HLA typing was unavailable for some donors at each locus, so association tests used only the typed subset. Roughly uniform sequencing depth across donors was assumed in presence/absence analyses, although this assumption may not hold. According to a later genetic analysis, donors in an Asian-associated ancestry cluster had fewer N-insertions in productive TCRs than the roughly 700-donor mean. Across donors, most TCR sequences were observed very rarely, whereas some public TCRs were present in many individuals. In a later analysis, the rate of TCR association differed among HLA loci, with DRB1 alleles having the most associated TCRs and HLA-C alleles having the fewest.

The V end gives up 7 bases and the J end 7 bases, leaving 6 bases in the junction not matched to a gene. From the germline V gene (reference sequence), CDR1 is LNHDA and CDR2 is SQIVND. Measured from the cysteine to the phenylalanine, the CDR3 is 13 residues long. The CDR3 DNA has 39 bases and is translated from base 1. In total, more than 500 healthy bone marrow donors made up the cohort. All cohort members were sampled while nominally healthy, although unrecorded immune exposures were likely present. The donor tested CMV seronegative and was one of the 352 seronegative cohort members. Every donor gave a peripheral blood sample, and the peripheral blood mononuclear cells from that sample were used for TCR beta sequencing. Genomic DNA extraction from the blood cell samples was performed with the Qiagen DNeasy Blood Extraction Kit. Library method: the immunoSEQ multiplex PCR assay. A mixture of 60 forward primers for TCR Vbeta segments and 13 reverse primers for TCR Jbeta segments was used in the multiplex PCR. The CDR3 region of rearranged TCR beta genes was amplified from genomic DNA with a multiplex PCR assay. Amplified TCR beta libraries were sequenced as 87-base-pair reads on the Illumina HiSeq System. Per the authors' processing: In a later analysis, tens of millions of unique TCR beta chains were counted across the 650 to 700 repertoires, and roughly 9.9 million of these chains were shared by at least two donors. A nearest-neighbor algorithm error-corrected the raw reads and collapsed the reads into unique sequences, merging closely related sequences to remove PCR and sequencing errors. Alignment of CDR3 sequences to IMGT reference sequences was used to assign V, D and J gene segments. Each retained sequence needed at least a six-nucleotide match to both a V gene segment and a J gene segment. A rearrangement counted as productive if the CDR3 had no stop codons and remained in frame with V and J, and every other rearrangement counted as non-productive. CDR3 was defined by IMGT convention, running from the second conserved V-encoded cysteine to the conserved J-encoded phenylalanine. The earlier analysis of 587 of the donors excluded sequences that lacked an unambiguous match to a single V gene segment. In an earlier analysis of several hundred of the donors, V segments were called functional above 56.7% productive rearrangements and were called segregating when the between-donor standard deviation exceeded 5%. A statistical classification framework was built for diagnosing cytomegalovirus status from the catalog of TCR beta chain sequences. In a later analysis, V and J genes were assigned by comparing TCR nucleotide sequences against IMGT/GENE-DB human TR gene sequences. A later analysis assigned CDR3 sequences and most-parsimonious VDJ recombination scenarios with the TCRdist pipeline. In a later analysis, every TCR beta chain was defined by the combination of its CDR3 amino acid sequence and its V-gene family, and reads without a unique V-gene family were dropped. To address suspected cross-contamination and a sequencing artifact, a later analysis removed a few hundred highly shared, low-generation-probability nucleotide sequences. In a later analysis, a clonal expansion index was calculated for each public chain from normalized within-repertoire ranks of inferred template counts. A later analysis computed generation probabilities with a VDJ recombination model fitted to out-of-frame rearrangements, and checked the results against IGoR. In a later analysis, hypergeometric tests were used to score TCR-TCR, TCR-HLA and TCR-CMV co-occurrence, with a repertoire-size bias correction applied to TCR pairs. In a later analysis, false discovery rates were estimated by permuting HLA or CMV assignments 20 times. A later analysis grouped co-occurring TCRs with DBSCAN, adding TCRdist sequence similarity when clustering within HLA-allele-positive subsets. Repertoires with fewer than 30,000 or more than 120,000 public chains were left out of co-occurrence clustering, as were a handful of repertoires with anomalous nucleotide sharing. In its TCRdb copy, this immuneACCESS table keeps in-frame sequences only and misses some clones. Where compared with another copy, unresolved V genes explain less than half of these, and the others have no known cause. V and J calls and clone size are copied from that table; D and trimming were computed from the DNA. This sample comprises some 130,000 clones, approximately 80% of them detected only once. Roughly 1% of the sample goes to the ten largest clones.

What was sequenced was PBMCs. The TCR sequence derives from an older woman in good health and CMV-seronegative. Recombination joined TRBV19 with TRBJ2-3; TRBD2 aligns with 9 central bases. The DNA is TGTGCCAGTACCCTAGCGGGAACAAATACGCAGTATTTT. It translates to CASTLAGTNTQYF.